Each of the 3 T cell receptor beta chains below was sequenced from the same sample in a study of blood T cell repertoires in COVID-19 (dated by TCRdb to the early 2020s). The library was prepared using the immunoSEQ multiplex PCR assay. In its TCRdb copy, this immuneACCESS table keeps in-frame sequences only and misses some clones. Where compared with another copy, unresolved V genes explain less than half of these, and the others have no known cause. Recorded for this sample are around 300,000 clones; approximately 88% of them occurred a single time. The ten largest account for 1.5% to 2% of the sample. The sequencing input was peripheral blood. These receptor sequences come from a woman aged 25-40 years with COVID-19, enrolled during active disease.

The chain uses TRBV6-5 and TRBJ2-3; 9 nucleotides line up with TRBD2. From germline, CDR1 is MNHEY and CDR2 SVGAGI. The junction had 5 bases not matched to a gene; V was cut back by 7 bases and J by 3 bases. The CDR3 is 14 amino acids. CDR3 nucleotide sequence: TGTGCCAGCACCATAGGACTAGCGACAGATACGCAGTATTTT. It is translated as CASTIGLATDTQYF.

This chain connects TRBV27 to TRBJ1-1; TRBD1 aligns across 7 bases. V trimming: 10 bases; J trimming: 3 bases; junction bases outside the gene matches: 11. Germline V gene data show CDR1 as MNHEY and CDR2 as SMNVEV (reference sequence). The CDR3 sequence is 14 residues long. CDR3 in DNA: TGTGCCACCTCAGGGGGTGGTCTTTACACTGAAGCTTTCTTT. Protein sequence: CATSGGGLYTEAFF.

This clone was recorded once. This rearrangement joins TRBV2 to TRBJ2-5, with 10 bases fitting TRBD1. V shed 2 bases, J shed 4 bases, and the junction held 4 bases outside the gene matches. The CDR3 totals 15 residues. Germline V gene data show CDR1 as SNHLY and CDR2 as FYNNEI. The CDR3 is CASSEWGQGPETQYF. The CDR3 DNA is TGTGCCAGCAGTGAATGGGGACAGGGGCCAGAGACCCAGTACTTC.